Given below is one T cell receptor (beta chain) in context. The CDR3 is made up of 14 amino acids. Trimming at V came to 5 bases and at J to 4 bases, leaving 7 bases not matched to a gene. The germline gives CDR1 SGHAT, CDR2 FQNNGV. The data originate from a study of OX40 agonist ivuxolimab in advanced cancers. Data came from immunoSEQ multiplex PCR; TCRdb stores just in-frame clones and leaves some out. The sample has around 97,000 clones; 86% are singletons. This clonotype originated in an adult with an advanced solid tumor such as melanoma, head and neck, liver or kidney cancer. The sample in question was CD4+ or CD8+ T cells sorted from blood, obtained in a trial of the OX40 agonist ivuxolimab. The chain employs TRBV11-2 and TRBJ1-1, with 7 bases identical to TRBD1. Here the CDR3 reads CASSPDDRVTEAFF. The CDR3 bases are TGTGCCAGCAGCCCTGATGACAGGGTCACTGAAGCTTTCTTT.